These T cell receptor beta chains were read from a single sample in a study of T cell changes during pregnancy in multiple sclerosis. The method was immunoSEQ multiplex PCR; TCRdb's version includes in-frame clones alone and lacks a portion of them. The sample yields around 40,000 clones, 91% seen once. Sequencing used CD4+ T cells from peripheral blood mononuclear cells, obtained in the third trimester of pregnancy. The receptors were gathered from a female donor in good health, enrolled as a control in a pregnancy study. CDR3s include the opening cysteine and the closing phenylalanine or tryptophan. A D gene is named only where the DNA matches it firmly. Size is stated for part of the rows, as once, few or many counts, or as a class when the clone is expanded.

V gene	clone size	J gene	D gene	CDR3 protein	CDR3 DNA
TRBV18	NA	TRBJ2-5	NA	CASSQRSGSSYF	TGTGCCAGCTCACAAAGGTCGGGGTCTTCCTACTTC
TRBV28	NA	TRBJ2-1	TRBD2	CASRLRTSGRANEQFF	TGTGCCAGCAGATTACGGACTAGCGGGAGGGCCAATGAGCAGTTCTTC
TRBV18	NA	TRBJ2-3	TRBD1	CASSPPNTGASTDTQYF	TGTGCCAGCTCACCACCCAATACAGGGGCTAGCACAGATACGCAGTATTTT
TRBV28	NA	TRBJ1-1	TRBD1	CASSTTGRTEAFF	TGTGCCAGCAGTACGACAGGGAGAACTGAAGCTTTCTTT
TRBV7-2	NA	TRBJ1-5	NA	CASSFGGVYQPQHF	TGTGCCAGCAGTTTCGGAGGGGTATATCAGCCCCAGCATTTT
TRBV18	NA	TRBJ2-7	TRBD1	CASSRDRVLYEQYF	TGTGCCAGCTCACGGGACAGGGTGCTCTACGAGCAGTACTTC
TRBV10-3	once	TRBJ1-1	TRBD1	CAISDRGPGTEAFF	TGTGCCATCAGCGACAGGGGCCCGGGCACTGAAGCTTTCTTT
TRBV5-1	NA	TRBJ2-5	NA	CASSFMSPITGETQYF	TGCGCCAGCAGCTTCATGTCTCCAATAACGGGAGAGACCCAGTACTTC
TRBV6-5	NA	TRBJ2-7	TRBD2	CASSRRDYSYEQYF	TGTGCCAGCAGCCGCCGGGACTACTCCTACGAGCAGTACTTC
TRBV6-7	once	TRBJ2-6	TRBD1	CASTLRGQGPSGANVLTF	TGTGCCAGCACCCTGCGGGGACAGGGCCCTTCTGGGGCCAACGTCCTGACTTTC
TRBV18	NA	TRBJ1-2	TRBD1	CASSPEQGGYGYTF	TGTGCCAGCTCACCGGAACAGGGGGGCTATGGCTACACCTTC
TRBV5-6	NA	TRBJ2-3	NA	CASSLGGRITDTQYF	TGTGCCAGCAGCTTGGGTGGCAGAATTACAGATACGCAGTATTTT
TRBV7-3	NA	TRBJ2-1	NA	CASSLDYSSEQFF	TGTGCCAGCAGCTTGGATTATAGCAGTGAGCAGTTCTTC
TRBV6-6	NA	TRBJ1-4	TRBD1	CASRYWTGKEKLFF	TGTGCCAGCAGGTACTGGACAGGGAAGGAAAAACTGTTTTTT
TRBV18	NA	TRBJ1-4	NA	CASSSGQRTNEKLFF	TGTGCCAGCTCAAGCGGACAGCGAACTAATGAAAAACTGTTTTTT
TRBV6-6	once	TRBJ2-1	TRBD1	CASRERTGRTYNEQFF	TGTGCCAGCAGGGAGCGGACAGGTCGGACCTACAATGAGCAGTTCTTC
TRBV28	NA	TRBJ2-7	TRBD1	CASSSPPGQGSYEQYF	TGTGCCAGCAGTTCACCTCCGGGACAGGGCTCCTACGAGCAGTACTTC
TRBV18	NA	TRBJ2-3	NA	CASSPAGNTDTQYF	TGTGCCAGCTCACCGGCAGGGAACACAGATACGCAGTATTTT
TRBV7-9	NA	TRBJ2-7	NA	CASGGRGGYRGEQYF	TGTGCCAGCGGGGGGCGAGGGGGCTACAGGGGCGAGCAGTACTTC
TRBV5-1	NA	TRBJ1-3	NA	CASSLASTTSSGNTIYF	TGCGCCAGCAGCTTGGCGTCCACCACGAGCTCTGGAAACACCATATATTTT
TRBV7-2	NA	TRBJ2-7	TRBD2	CASSWTSGGYEQYF	TGTGCCAGCAGCTGGACTAGCGGGGGGTACGAGCAGTACTTC
TRBV5-1	NA	TRBJ1-2	TRBD1	CASSFQGGDGYTF	TGCGCCAGCAGCTTTCAGGGGGGCGATGGCTACACCTTC
TRBV7-2	NA	TRBJ2-5	TRBD2	CASSLASGGALETQYF	TGTGCCAGCAGCTTGGCTAGCGGGGGGGCGCTAGAGACCCAGTACTTC